The 8 T cell receptor beta chains below come from one sample, sequenced in a study of blood T cell repertoires in COVID-19. Clones were read by immunoSEQ multiplex PCR, and TCRdb kept only the in-frame ones, dropping some. Of about 250,000 clones detected, roughly 90% appear once; the ten largest clones hold less than 3%. The sequencing sample was made of peripheral blood. The receptors derive from a woman aged 30 to 39 with active or convalescent COVID-19.

The rearrangement links TRBV28 to TRBJ2-1; TRBD1 aligns across 10 bases. CDR3 size: 15 residues. Trimming removed 5 bases from V and 8 bases from J; junction bases left unmatched: 9. Looked up from germline, CDR1 is MDHEN and CDR2 is SYDVKM. As DNA, the CDR3 is TGTGCCAGCAGTCCACCAGAGACAGGGGGCTATGAGCAGTTCTTC. This sequence encodes CASSPPETGGYEQFF.

The rearrangement joins TRBV12-3 or TRBV12-4 to TRBJ1-1; the D is unclear. V lost 3 bases and J 4 bases, leaving 9 bases between the germline ends. The CDR3 runs to 13 residues. The CDR3 nucleotides read TGTGCCAGCAGTTTTTATCGAGTCACTGAAGCTTTCTTT. Its translation is CASSFYRVTEAFF.

The chain employs TRBV11-2 and TRBJ2-1; 8 bases align to TRBD2. The CDR3 length is 16 residues. In germline, CDR1 is SGHAT, CDR2 FQNNGV. V was pared by 4 bases and J by 3 bases, with 8 bases of the junction left unmatched. CDR3 coding DNA: TGTGCCAGCAGCTCAAGGCGGGGGGAACTCTACAATGAGCAGTTCTTC. Its protein is CASSSRRGELYNEQFF.

CDR3 coding DNA: TGTGCCAGCCGAAAGGCCCCAGGGGACGGCTACACCTTC. Translating gives CASRKAPGDGYTF. The chain is built from TRBV19 and TRBJ1-2, with D possibly being TRBD1 (6 bases). The CDR3 runs to 13 residues. Germline V gives CDR1 LNHDA, CDR2 SQIVND (reference sequence). V lost 9 bases, J lost 8 bases, and 19 bases lay in between.

The chain recombines TRBV28 with TRBJ2-6; no definite D call. Trimming pared 7 bases from V and 0 bases from J, leaving 10 bases between. The CDR3 sequence is 15 residues long. Germline CDR1 and CDR2: MDHEN and SYDVKM. The CDR3 bases are TGTGCCAGCACCCCGGAGACCTCTGGGGCCAACGTCCTGACTTTC. This encodes CASTPETSGANVLTF. Full variable domain (remainder filled in from reference TRBV28 and TRBJ2-6): DVKVTQSSRYLVKRTGEKVFLECVQDMDHENMFWYRQDPGLGLRLIYFSYDVKMKEKGDIPEGYSVSREKKERFSLILESASTNQTSMYLCASTPETSGANVLTFGAGSRLTVL.

This clone has just one count. The rearrangement uses TRBV29-1 and TRBJ2-7, with D tentatively TRBD2 (6 bases). This CDR3 region has 11 residues. V lost 4 bases and J lost 4, with 8 bases in between. The germline V gene has CDR1 SQVTM and CDR2 ANQGSEA. The DNA of the CDR3 is TGCAGCGTTGCTGGGAGGTACGAGCAGTACTTC. Translating it yields CSVAGRYEQYF.

The rearrangement links TRBV19 to TRBJ1-1; 7 bases agree with TRBD1. Germline V gene data show CDR1 as LNHDA and CDR2 as SQIVND (reference sequence). Trimming removed 4 bases from V and 4 bases from J; junction bases left unmatched: 15. The CDR3 is made up of 17 amino acids. In nucleotides, the CDR3 is TGTGCCAGTAGTACCGACAGGGCTGGGCGAGGGGGCACTGAAGCTTTCTTT. This translates into CASSTDRAGRGGTEAFF.

The V gene is TRBV28, the J gene TRBJ1-5; 7 bases are shared with TRBD1. The trim removed 5 bases at V and 4 bases at J, leaving 8 bases unmatched. CDR1 is MDHEN, CDR2 SYDVKM, per germline. The length of the CDR3 is 15 residues. CDR3 residues: CASSPSGQTNQPQHF. For the CDR3, the DNA is TGTGCCAGCAGTCCCTCGGGACAGACTAATCAGCCCCAGCATTTT.